The 10 T cell receptor beta chains in this list originate from one sample, sequenced in a study of blood T cell repertoires in COVID-19. Repertoires were generated with immunoSEQ multiplex PCR, while TCRdb's copy carries only in-frame clones and drops some. The data contain 120,000 to 150,000 clones, about four fifths of them seen just once; the ten biggest clones take up around 1.6%. Sequences were obtained from PBMCs or T cells enriched from blood (not recorded which). The receptor set was obtained from a woman aged 18-29 years who had been exposed to COVID-19.

The genes are TRBV10-1 and TRBJ1-5, with a weak D call TRBD1 (6 bases). Trimming removed 7 bases at V and 0 bases at J, with 19 bases between. This CDR3 has 17 residues. From germline, CDR1 is WNHNN and CDR2 SYGVQD (reference sequence). Here the CDR3 reads CASTGAGRGYSNQPQHF. The CDR3, as DNA: TGCGCCAGCACCGGGGCAGGCAGGGGATATAGCAATCAGCCCCAGCATTTT.

The gene calls are TRBV30 and TRBJ1-4; 8 bases are shared with TRBD1. The J segment lost 8 bases and the V segment lost 6 bases, leaving 11 bases of the junction unmatched. The CDR3 extends over 14 amino acids. Germline loops: CDR1 GTSNPN, CDR2 SVGIG (reference sequence). CDR3 in DNA: TGTGCCTGTGCGACAGGGGCCGCCCAAGAAAAACTGTTTTTT. It codes for CACATGAAQEKLFF.

DNA of the CDR3: TGTGCCAGCAGTTACGGACAGGACCGCTATAATTCACCCCTCCACTTT. Amino acids: CASSYGQDRYNSPLHF. This chain uses TRBV6-2 or TRBV6-3 with TRBJ1-6; 7 nucleotides line up with TRBD1. The CDR3 is 16 amino acids. The germline V gene encodes CDR1 MNHEY and CDR2 SVGEGT. V lost 2 bases to trimming and J lost 3 bases; unmatched junction nucleotides: 4.

This chain uses TRBV6-5 with TRBJ1-1; D is unclear. Trimming shortened V by 6 bases and J by 2 bases, and 10 bases separated the two germline ends. This CDR3 contains 13 residues. Germline loops: CDR1 MNHEY, CDR2 SVGAGI. In nucleotides, the CDR3 is TGTGCCAGCAGCCGAACGGTTAACACTGAAGCTTTCTTT. Its translation: CASSRTVNTEAFF.

The chain carries TRBV18 and TRBJ2-1, with 8 bases fitting TRBD1. The CDR3 totals 16 residues. Germline CDR1 and CDR2: KGHSH and LQKENI. V was clipped by 1 base and J by 0 bases; unmatched bases: 2. The CDR3 spells CASSPRTGPSYNEQFF. The CDR3 DNA is TGTGCCAGCTCACCACGGACAGGGCCCTCCTACAATGAGCAGTTCTTC.

The chain is built from TRBV3-1 (or the pseudogene TRBV3-2) and TRBJ1-1; weak D call: TRBD1 (6 bases). This CDR3 spans 13 amino acids. Trimming stripped 2 bases from V and 6 bases from J, with 10 bases between. Germline-derived CDR1 and CDR2 are LGHDT and YNNKEL (reference sequence). CDR3 sequence: CASSQKGTPEAFF. As DNA, the CDR3 is TGTGCCAGCAGCCAAAAAGGGACACCTGAAGCTTTCTTT.

The V call is TRBV29-1, the J call TRBJ2-3; 10 bases map to TRBD1. Per the germline V gene, CDR1 is SQVTM and CDR2 is ANQGSEA. Trimming cost V 2 bases and J 5 bases; bases outside gene matches: 4. CDR3 length: 14 amino acids. The CDR3 DNA follows: TGCAGCGTTGAAAGGGACAGGGGAAGAGATACGCAGTATTTT. It specifies CSVERDRGRDTQYF.

The rearrangement joins TRBV19 to TRBJ1-2; 12 bases agree with TRBD1. The germline gives CDR1 LNHDA, CDR2 SQIVND (reference sequence). The CDR3 consists of 14 residues. The junction had 5 bases not matched to a gene; V was cut back by 5 bases and J by 7 bases. As DNA, the CDR3 is TGTGCCAGTAGTGCGGGACAGGGGGCCTTTGGCTACACCTTC. Protein: CASSAGQGAFGYTF.

V and J are TRBV3-1 (or the pseudogene TRBV3-2) and TRBJ2-7, with D possibly TRBD1 on 6 matching bases. The CDR3 runs 16 residues. Germline loops: CDR1 LGHDT, CDR2 YNNKEL (reference sequence). The ends were cut back, 4 bases at V and 0 bases at J, with 16 bases in the middle. In nucleotides, the CDR3 is TGTGCCAGCAGCCCTAATATAGGGGACACCTCCTACGAGCAGTACTTC. The encoded protein is CASSPNIGDTSYEQYF.

The chain combines TRBV7-3 with TRBJ2-2, with TRBD2 matching over 7 bases. The V gene's germline CDR1 is SGHTA and CDR2 FQGTGA. The V segment lost 5 bases and the J segment 3 bases; nucleotides outside the gene matches: 6. This CDR3 is 15 amino acids long. CDR3 nucleotide sequence: TGTGCCAGCAGCCCCGGGGGGTGGGACACCGGGGAGCTGTTTTTT. It yields the protein CASSPGGWDTGELFF.